The rows below give T cell receptor beta chains drawn from one sample of a study of blood T cell repertoires in COVID-19. Sequencing used immunoSEQ multiplex PCR; TCRdb keeps in-frame clones, though not all of them. This sample has approximately 70,000 clones, with 70% to 90% found just once. The specimen was peripheral blood. These receptors all stem from a woman in her seventies with acute or convalescent COVID-19. The CDR3 runs from the conserved cysteine through the conserved F or W. D genes are given only for firm matches. Some rows mark clone size as missing; the rest say once, few, many or name a class of expanded clone.

J gene,V gene,D gene,clone size,CDR3 DNA,CDR3 protein
TRBJ1-1,TRBV2,NA,NA,TGTGCCAGCACAGAGGGTGTGACTGAAGCTTTCTTT,CASTEGVTEAFF
TRBJ2-2,TRBV7-9,NA,few,TGTGCCAGCAGCCCCCAAAGGCCTTCGGAGGGCACCGGGGAGCTGTTTTTT,CASSPQRPSEGTGELFF
TRBJ2-1,TRBV4-1,NA,NA,TGCGCCAGCAGCCAAGGACTAGGGAGATCCTACAATGAGCAGTTCTTC,CASSQGLGRSYNEQFF
TRBJ1-2,TRBV5-6,TRBD1,NA,TGTGCCAGCAGCTTACGGGACAGAGGGGGGGGCTACACCTTC,CASSLRDRGGGYTF
TRBJ1-3,TRBV5-8,TRBD1,NA,TGTGCCAGCAGCTTACAGGGGGCAACTGGAAACACCATATATTTT,CASSLQGATGNTIYF
TRBJ1-1,TRBV5-1,NA,NA,TGCGCCAGCAGTCTAGTAGGCGACGCTGAAGCTTTCTTT,CASSLVGDAEAFF
TRBJ2-7,TRBV7-8,TRBD1,NA,TGTGCCAGCAGCCCAAGACAGGGGAGCTCCTACGAGCAGTACTTC,CASSPRQGSSYEQYF
TRBJ2-7,TRBV24-1,TRBD1,NA,TGTGCCACCAGTGACCCCAGGACAGGGTCCTACGAGCAGTACTTC,CATSDPRTGSYEQYF
TRBJ2-3,TRBV7-9,NA,NA,TGTGCCAGCAGCTTTAGCGGAAGCACAGATACGCAGTATTTT,CASSFSGSTDTQYF
TRBJ2-1,TRBV5-1,TRBD2,once,TGCGCCAGCAGCTTGGTTGCGAGCGGGAAATACAATGAGCAGTTCTTC,CASSLVASGKYNEQFF
TRBJ2-2,TRBV19,TRBD1,NA,TGTGCCAGTAGTCTACGGACAGGGAACACCGGGGAGCTGTTTTTT,CASSLRTGNTGELFF
TRBJ2-2,TRBV5-4,TRBD2,NA,TGTGCCAGCAGCCCTAGCGGGGCCGGGGAGACCGGGGAGCTGTTTTTT,CASSPSGAGETGELFF
TRBJ1-3,TRBV28,NA,few,TGTGCCAGCAGTTTGCAGAACACCATATATTTT,CASSLQNTIYF
TRBJ2-3,TRBV29-1,NA,NA,TGCAGCGTTGAAGCGGGAGCCGATACGCAGTATTTT,CSVEAGADTQYF
TRBJ2-7,TRBV10-3,TRBD2,NA,TGTGCCATCAGTGATCCCGCGGGAGGCTCCTACGAGCAGTACTTC,CAISDPAGGSYEQYF
TRBJ2-1,TRBV6-2/TRBV6-3,NA,NA,TGTGCCAGCAGTTACCGGGACTTATACAATGAGCAGTTCTTC,CASSYRDLYNEQFF
TRBJ2-5,TRBV5-8,NA,NA,TGTGCCAGCAGCTTGGGGCAGGGGGGAGAGACCCAGTACTTC,CASSLGQGGETQYF
TRBJ1-1,TRBV3-1/TRBV3-2,NA,NA,TGTGCCAGCAGCCAAAGTCACAGGTTGAACACTGAAGCTTTCTTT,CASSQSHRLNTEAFF
TRBJ1-1,TRBV6-1,NA,NA,TGTGCCAGCAGTGATTCAGCGTGGACGGGGACTGAAGCTTTCTTT,CASSDSAWTGTEAFF
TRBJ2-1,TRBV2,TRBD2,few,TGTGCCAGCAGACTTAGCGGGAGGCAGAACAATGAGCAGTTCTTC,CASRLSGRQNNEQFF
TRBJ1-5,TRBV28,TRBD1,few,TGTGCCAGCAGTACCGCTCGACAGGGGCAAAATCAGCCCCAGCATTTT,CASSTARQGQNQPQHF
TRBJ1-1,TRBV5-1,TRBD1,NA,TGCGCCAGCAGCTTGGACAGGGGAAACACTGAAGCTTTCTTT,CASSLDRGNTEAFF
TRBJ1-4,TRBV2,NA,NA,TGTGCCAGCAGTGAGCAGGGTAGAGTTGAAAAACTGTTTTTT,CASSEQGRVEKLFF
TRBJ1-2,TRBV5-1,NA,NA,TGCGCCAGCAGCTTGGGAGGTGACTATGGCTACACCTTC,CASSLGGDYGYTF
TRBJ2-3,TRBV5-6,TRBD2,once,TGTGCCAGCAGCTTACTAGCGGGGCGGGGCACAGATACGCAGTATTTT,CASSLLAGRGTDTQYF
TRBJ1-1,TRBV4-2,TRBD1,few,TGTGCCAGCAGCCCTGACAGGGGTCCCATGAACACTGAAGCTTTCTTT,CASSPDRGPMNTEAFF
TRBJ2-1,TRBV9,TRBD2,once,TGTGCCAGCAGCGTAGGAGCGGGAGGGCCAGGATCGGAGCAGTTCTTC,CASSVGAGGPGSEQFF
TRBJ1-2,TRBV6-5,NA,NA,TGTGCCAGCAGTTCCCCAGGCCTTTATGGCTACACCTTC,CASSSPGLYGYTF
TRBJ1-1,TRBV6-5,NA,NA,TGTGCCAGCAGTTTCCAGGGTTCAGCTTTCTTT,CASSFQGSAFF
TRBJ2-2,TRBV3-1/TRBV3-2,NA,NA,TGTGCCAGCAGTCCCGGGACTTTCAACACCGGGGAGCTGTTTTTT,CASSPGTFNTGELFF
TRBJ2-1,TRBV7-9,NA,NA,TGTGCCAGCATGAGGGTGAATTCTCCCTACAATGAGCAGTTCTTC,CASMRVNSPYNEQFF
TRBJ1-5,TRBV7-9,NA,NA,TGTGCCAGCAGCTTAGGGGGGCCAAGGCAGCCCCAGCATTTT,CASSLGGPRQPQHF